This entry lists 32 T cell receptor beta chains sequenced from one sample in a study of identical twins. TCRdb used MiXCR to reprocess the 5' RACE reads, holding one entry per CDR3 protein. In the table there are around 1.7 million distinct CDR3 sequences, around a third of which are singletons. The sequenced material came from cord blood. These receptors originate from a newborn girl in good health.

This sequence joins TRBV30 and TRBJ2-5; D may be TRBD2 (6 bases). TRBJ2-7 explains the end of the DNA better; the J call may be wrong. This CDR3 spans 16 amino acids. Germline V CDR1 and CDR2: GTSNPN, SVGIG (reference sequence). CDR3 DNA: TGTGCCTGGAGGGTACGGGCGGGGCTGAAATCTCTCGAGCAGTACTTC. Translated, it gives CAWRVRAGLKSLEQYF.

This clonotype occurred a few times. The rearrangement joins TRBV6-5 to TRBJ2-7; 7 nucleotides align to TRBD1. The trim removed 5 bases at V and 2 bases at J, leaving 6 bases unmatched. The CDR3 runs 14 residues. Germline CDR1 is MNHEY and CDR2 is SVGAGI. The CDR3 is CASSKRTGTYEQYF. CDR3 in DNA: TGTGCCAGCAGTAAACGGACAGGAACCTACGAGCAGTACTTC.

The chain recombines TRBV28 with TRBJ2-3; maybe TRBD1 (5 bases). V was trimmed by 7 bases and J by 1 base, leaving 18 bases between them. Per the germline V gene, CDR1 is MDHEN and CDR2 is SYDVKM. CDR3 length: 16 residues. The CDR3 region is CASKRDRVGGTDTQYF. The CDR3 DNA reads TGTGCCAGCAAAAGGGATCGGGTAGGGGGCACAGATACGCAGTATTTT.

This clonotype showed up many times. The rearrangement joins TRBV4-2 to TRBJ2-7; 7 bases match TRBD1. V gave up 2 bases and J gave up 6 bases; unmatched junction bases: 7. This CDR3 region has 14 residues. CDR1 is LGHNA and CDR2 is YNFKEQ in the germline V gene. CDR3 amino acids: CASSQLVQGVEQYF. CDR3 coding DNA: TGTGCCAGCAGCCAACTTGTCCAGGGGGTCGAGCAGTACTTC.

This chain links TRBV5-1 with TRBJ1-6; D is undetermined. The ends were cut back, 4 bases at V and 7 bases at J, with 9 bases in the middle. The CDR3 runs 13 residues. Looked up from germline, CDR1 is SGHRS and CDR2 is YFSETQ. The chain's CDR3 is CASSQHENSPLHF. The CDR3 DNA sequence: TGCGCCAGCAGCCAACACGAGAATTCACCCCTCCACTTT.

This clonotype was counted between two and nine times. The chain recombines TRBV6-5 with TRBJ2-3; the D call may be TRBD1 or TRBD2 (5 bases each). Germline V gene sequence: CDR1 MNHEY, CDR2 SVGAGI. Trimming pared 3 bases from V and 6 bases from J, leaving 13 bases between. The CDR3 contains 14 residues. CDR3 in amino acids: CASSYGGYTDTQYF. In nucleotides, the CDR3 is TGTGCCAGCAGTTATGGGGGATACACTGATACGCAGTATTTT.

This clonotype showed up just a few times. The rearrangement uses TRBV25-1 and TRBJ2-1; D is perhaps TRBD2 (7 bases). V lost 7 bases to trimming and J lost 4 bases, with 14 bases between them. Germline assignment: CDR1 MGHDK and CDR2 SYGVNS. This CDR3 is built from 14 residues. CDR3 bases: TGTGCCAGCAATAGTCGGGGGGCTTACAATGAGCAGTTCTTC. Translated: CASNSRGAYNEQFF.

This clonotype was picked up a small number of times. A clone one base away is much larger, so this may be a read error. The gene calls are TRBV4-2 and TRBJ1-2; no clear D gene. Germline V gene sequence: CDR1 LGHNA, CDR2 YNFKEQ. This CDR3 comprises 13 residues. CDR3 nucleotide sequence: TGTGCCAGCAGCCAAGACAGTAACTATGGCCACACCTTC. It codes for CASSQDSNYGHTF.

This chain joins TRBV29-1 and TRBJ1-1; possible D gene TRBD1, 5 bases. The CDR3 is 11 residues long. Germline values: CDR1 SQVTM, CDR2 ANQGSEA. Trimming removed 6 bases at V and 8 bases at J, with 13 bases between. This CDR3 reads CSVGVGIEAFF. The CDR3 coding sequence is TGCAGCGTGGGGGTAGGTATAGAAGCTTTCTTT.

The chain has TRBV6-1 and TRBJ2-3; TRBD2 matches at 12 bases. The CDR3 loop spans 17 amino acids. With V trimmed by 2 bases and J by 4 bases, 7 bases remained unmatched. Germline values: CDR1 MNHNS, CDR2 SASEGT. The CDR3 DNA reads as TGTGCCAGCAGTGAATTGTCCCTAGCGGGGGGGGCAGATACGCAGTATTTT. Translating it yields CASSELSLAGGADTQYF.

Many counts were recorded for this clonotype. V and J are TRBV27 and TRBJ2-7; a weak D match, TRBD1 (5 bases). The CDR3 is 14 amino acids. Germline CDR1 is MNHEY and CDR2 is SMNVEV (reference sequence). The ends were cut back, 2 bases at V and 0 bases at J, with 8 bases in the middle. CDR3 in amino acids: CASSLGAGSYEQYF. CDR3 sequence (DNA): TGTGCCAGCAGTTTAGGGGCAGGCTCCTACGAGCAGTACTTC.

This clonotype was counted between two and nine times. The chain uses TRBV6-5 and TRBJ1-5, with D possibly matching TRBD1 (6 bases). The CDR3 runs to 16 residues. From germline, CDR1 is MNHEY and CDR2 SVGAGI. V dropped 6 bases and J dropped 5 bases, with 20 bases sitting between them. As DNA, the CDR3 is TGTGCCAGCAGAAATTTGGGGGGGGGCATGGATCAGCCCCAGCATTTT. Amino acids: CASRNLGGGMDQPQHF.

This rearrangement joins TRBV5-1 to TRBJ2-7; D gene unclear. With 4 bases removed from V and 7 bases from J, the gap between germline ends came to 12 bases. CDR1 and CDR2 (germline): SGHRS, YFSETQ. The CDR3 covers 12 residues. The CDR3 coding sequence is TGCGCCAGCAGCGTTGAGTCCAGGGAGCAGTACTTC. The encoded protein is CASSVESREQYF. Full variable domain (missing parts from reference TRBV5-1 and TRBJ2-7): KAGVTQTPRYLIKTRGQQVTLSCSPISGHRSVSWYQQTPGQGLQFLFEYFSETQRNKGNFPGRFSGRQFSNSRSEMNVSTLELGDSALYLCASSVESREQYFGPGTRLTVT.

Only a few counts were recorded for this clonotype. The CDR3 nucleotides read TGTGCCAGCAGCTTTGAGTTGAGGCTAGTAGGGTTCTCCTACAATGAGCAGTTCTTC. Protein product: CASSFELRLVGFSYNEQFF. The chain has TRBV7-9 and TRBJ2-1; D unclear. The germline gives CDR1 SEHNR, CDR2 FQNEAQ (reference sequence). V dropped 3 bases and J dropped 0 bases, with 21 bases sitting between them. CDR3 length: 19 amino acids.

The CDR3 is CAWRSGASGKDTQYF. For the CDR3, the DNA is TGTGCCTGGAGATCAGGGGCTAGCGGGAAAGATACGCAGTATTTT. This sequence joins TRBV30 and TRBJ2-3; 9 nucleotides line up with TRBD2. Germline loops: CDR1 GTSNPN, CDR2 SVGIG (reference sequence). V lost 3 bases to trimming and J lost 5 bases; unmatched junction nucleotides: 9. CDR3 size: 15 residues.

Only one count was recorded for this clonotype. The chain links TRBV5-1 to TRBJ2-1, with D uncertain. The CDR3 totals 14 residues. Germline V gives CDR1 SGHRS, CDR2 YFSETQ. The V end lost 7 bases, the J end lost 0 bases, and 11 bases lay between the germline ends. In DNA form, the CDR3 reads TGCGCCAGCGGAAGCAGTGACTCCTACAATGAGCAGTTCTTC. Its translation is CASGSSDSYNEQFF.

The CDR3 loop reads CASRQTGSKIGTQYF. CDR3 in DNA: TGTGCCAGCAGGCAAACAGGGTCGAAAATAGGGACCCAGTACTTC. V and J are TRBV5-4 and TRBJ2-5; TRBD1 is a possible D gene (6 bases). Per germline, CDR1 SGHNT and CDR2 YYREEE (reference sequence). The V end was cut by 5 bases, the J end by 7 bases, with 21 bases between. This CDR3 contains 15 residues.

DNA of the CDR3: TGTGCCAGCAGCCAACTGGGACTTAAAAACATTCAGTACTTC. Residues: CASSQLGLKNIQYF. The rearrangement links TRBV3-1 to TRBJ2-4; maybe TRBD2 (6 bases). The CDR3 contains 14 residues. Germline lookup yields CDR1 LGHDT and CDR2 YNNKEL (reference sequence). V lost 2 bases and J 4 bases, leaving 9 bases between the germline ends. Together with reference TRBV3-1 and TRBJ2-4, the CDR3 gives the full variable domain: DTAVSQTPKYLVTQMGNDKSIKCEQNLGHDTMYWYKQDSKKFLKIMFSYNNKELIINETVPNRFSPKSPDKAHLNLHINSLELGDSAVYFCASSQLGLKNIQYFGAGTRLSVL.

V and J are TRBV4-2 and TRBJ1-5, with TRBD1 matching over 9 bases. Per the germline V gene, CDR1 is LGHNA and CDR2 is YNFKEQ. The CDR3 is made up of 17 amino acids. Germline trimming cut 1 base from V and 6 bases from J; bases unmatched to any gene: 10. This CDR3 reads CASSQAPGQGLRQPQHF. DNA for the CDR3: TGTGCCAGCAGCCAAGCCCCGGGACAGGGTTTACGTCAGCCCCAGCATTTT.

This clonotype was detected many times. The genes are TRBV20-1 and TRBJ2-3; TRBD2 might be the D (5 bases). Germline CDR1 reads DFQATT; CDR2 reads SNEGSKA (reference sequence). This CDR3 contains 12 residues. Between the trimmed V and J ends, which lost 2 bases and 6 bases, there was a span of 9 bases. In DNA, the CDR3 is TGCAGTGCTAGACTAGCCCCCGATACGCAGTATTTT. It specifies CSARLAPDTQYF.

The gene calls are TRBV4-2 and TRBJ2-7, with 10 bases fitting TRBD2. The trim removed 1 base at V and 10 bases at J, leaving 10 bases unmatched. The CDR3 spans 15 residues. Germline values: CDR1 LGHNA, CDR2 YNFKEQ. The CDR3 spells CASSQVGLAVTDQYF. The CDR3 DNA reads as TGTGCCAGCAGCCAAGTTGGACTAGCGGTAACCGACCAGTACTTC.

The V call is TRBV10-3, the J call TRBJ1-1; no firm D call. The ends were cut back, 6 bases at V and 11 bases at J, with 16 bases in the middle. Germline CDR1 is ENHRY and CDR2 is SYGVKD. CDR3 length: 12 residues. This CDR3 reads CAIRAQNTVAFF. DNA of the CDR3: TGTGCCATCAGGGCCCAAAACACTGTGGCTTTCTTT.

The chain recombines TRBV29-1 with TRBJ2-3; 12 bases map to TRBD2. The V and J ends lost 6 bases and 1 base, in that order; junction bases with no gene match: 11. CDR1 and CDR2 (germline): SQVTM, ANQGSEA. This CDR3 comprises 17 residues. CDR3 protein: CSVRSLAGGSGTDTQYF. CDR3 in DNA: TGCAGCGTCCGGTCGCTAGCGGGGGGGAGCGGCACAGATACGCAGTATTTT.

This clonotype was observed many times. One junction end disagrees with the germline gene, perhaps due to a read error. The chain's CDR3 is CASSSPNEQFF. DNA for the CDR3: TGCGCCAGCAGCTCCCCCAATGAGCAGTTCTTC. This chain uses TRBV7-2 with TRBJ2-1; D is unclear. This CDR3 comprises 11 residues. Per germline, CDR1 SGHTA and CDR2 FQGNSA.

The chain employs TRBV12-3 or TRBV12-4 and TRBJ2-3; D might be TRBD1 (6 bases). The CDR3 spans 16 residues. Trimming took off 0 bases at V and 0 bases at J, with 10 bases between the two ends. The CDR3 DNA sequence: TGTGCCAGCAGTTTAGCGGGGACACTTAGCACAGATACGCAGTATTTT. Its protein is CASSLAGTLSTDTQYF.

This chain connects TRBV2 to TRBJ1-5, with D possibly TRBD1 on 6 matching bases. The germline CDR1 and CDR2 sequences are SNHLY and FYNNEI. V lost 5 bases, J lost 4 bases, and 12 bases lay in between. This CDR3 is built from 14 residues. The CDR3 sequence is CASSHRARNQPQHF. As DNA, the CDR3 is TGTGCCAGCAGTCACAGGGCTCGGAATCAGCCCCAGCATTTT.

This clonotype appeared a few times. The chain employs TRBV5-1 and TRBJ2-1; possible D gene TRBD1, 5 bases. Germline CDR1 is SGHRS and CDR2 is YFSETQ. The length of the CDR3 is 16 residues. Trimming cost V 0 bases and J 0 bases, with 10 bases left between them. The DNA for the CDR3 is TGCGCCAGCAGCTTGGGGGGCGGCATCTCCTACAATGAGCAGTTCTTC. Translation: CASSLGGGISYNEQFF. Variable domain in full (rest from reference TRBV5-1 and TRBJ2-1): KAGVTQTPRYLIKTRGQQVTLSCSPISGHRSVSWYQQTPGQGLQFLFEYFSETQRNKGNFPGRFSGRQFSNSRSEMNVSTLELGDSALYLCASSLGGGISYNEQFFGPGTRLTVL.

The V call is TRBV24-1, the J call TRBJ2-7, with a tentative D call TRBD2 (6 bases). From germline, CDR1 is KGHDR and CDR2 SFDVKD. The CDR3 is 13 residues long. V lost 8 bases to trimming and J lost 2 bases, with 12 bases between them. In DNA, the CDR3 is TGTGCCACCATGGAGGGGCAAACCTACGAGCAGTACTTC. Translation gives CATMEGQTYEQYF.

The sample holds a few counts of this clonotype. In DNA form, the CDR3 reads TGTGCCAGCAGCTTAAGAAGGGGTCTTAGCACAGATACGCAGTATTTT. Its protein product is CASSLRRGLSTDTQYF. This chain joins TRBV7-9 and TRBJ2-3; D possibly corresponds to TRBD1 (5 bases). CDR3 length equals 16 residues. Germline V gives CDR1 SEHNR, CDR2 FQNEAQ (reference sequence). V gave up 2 bases and J gave up 0 bases, with 12 bases separating them. Looking up the rest from reference TRBV7-9 and TRBJ2-3 gives the full variable domain: DTGVSQNPRHKITKRGQNVTFRCDPISEHNRLYWYRQTLGQGPEFLTYFQNEAQLEKSRLLSDRFSAERPKGSFSTLEIQRTEQGDSAMYLCASSLRRGLSTDTQYFGPGTRLTVL.

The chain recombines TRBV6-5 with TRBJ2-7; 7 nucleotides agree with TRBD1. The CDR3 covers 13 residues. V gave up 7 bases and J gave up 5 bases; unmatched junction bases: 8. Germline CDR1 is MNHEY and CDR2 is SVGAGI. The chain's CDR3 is CASTRDRAHEQYF. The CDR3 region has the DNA TGTGCCAGCACCCGAGACAGGGCCCACGAGCAGTACTTC.

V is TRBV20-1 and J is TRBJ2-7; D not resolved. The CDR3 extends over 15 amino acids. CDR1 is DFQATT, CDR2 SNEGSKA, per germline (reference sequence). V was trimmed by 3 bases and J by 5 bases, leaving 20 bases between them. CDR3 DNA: TGCAGTGCTAGGTCCGTTAGGGTTAGAGGCCACGAGCAGTACTTC. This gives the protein CSARSVRVRGHEQYF.

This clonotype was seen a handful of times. The CDR3 coding sequence is TGTGCCATCAGTGAGTCTGGGACAGGGAGCACAGATACGCAGTATTTT. It yields the protein CAISESGTGSTDTQYF. The genes are TRBV10-3 and TRBJ2-3; 9 nucleotides agree with TRBD1. J lost 0 bases, V lost 0 bases, and 1 base had no gene match. The germline CDR1 and CDR2 sequences are ENHRY and SYGVKD. The CDR3 is 16 residues long.